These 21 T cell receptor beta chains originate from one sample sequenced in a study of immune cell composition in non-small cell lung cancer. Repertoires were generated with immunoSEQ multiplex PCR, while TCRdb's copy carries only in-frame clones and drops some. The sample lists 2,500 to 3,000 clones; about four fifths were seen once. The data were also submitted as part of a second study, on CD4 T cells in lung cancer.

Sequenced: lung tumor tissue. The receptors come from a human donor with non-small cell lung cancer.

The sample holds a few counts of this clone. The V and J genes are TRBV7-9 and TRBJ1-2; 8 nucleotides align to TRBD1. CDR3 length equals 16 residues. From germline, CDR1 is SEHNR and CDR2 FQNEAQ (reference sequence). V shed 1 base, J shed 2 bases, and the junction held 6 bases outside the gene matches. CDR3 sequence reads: CASSLDGTGVNYGYTF. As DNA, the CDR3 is TGTGCCAGCAGCTTAGATGGGACAGGTGTCAACTATGGCTACACCTTC.

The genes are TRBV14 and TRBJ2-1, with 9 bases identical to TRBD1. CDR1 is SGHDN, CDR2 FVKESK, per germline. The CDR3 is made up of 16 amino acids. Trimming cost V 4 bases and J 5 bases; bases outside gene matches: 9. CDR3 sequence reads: CASSREPGQGDNEQFF. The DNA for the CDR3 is TGTGCCAGCAGCCGAGAGCCGGGACAGGGTGACAATGAGCAGTTCTTC.

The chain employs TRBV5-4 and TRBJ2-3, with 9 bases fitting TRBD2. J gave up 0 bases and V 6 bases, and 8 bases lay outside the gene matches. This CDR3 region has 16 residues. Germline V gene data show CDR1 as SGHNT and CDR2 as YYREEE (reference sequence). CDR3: CASTQTSGISTDTQYF. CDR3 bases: TGTGCCAGCACCCAGACTAGCGGAATTAGCACAGATACGCAGTATTTT. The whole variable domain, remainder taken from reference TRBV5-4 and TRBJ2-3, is ETGVTQSPTHLIKTRGQQVTLRCSSQSGHNTVSWYQQALGQGPQFIFQYYREEENGRGNFPPRFSGLQFPNYSSELNVNALELDDSALYLCASTQTSGISTDTQYFGPGTRLTVL.

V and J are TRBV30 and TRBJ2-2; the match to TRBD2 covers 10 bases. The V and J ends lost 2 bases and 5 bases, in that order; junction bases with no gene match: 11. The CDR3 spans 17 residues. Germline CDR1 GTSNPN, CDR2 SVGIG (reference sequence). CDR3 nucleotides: TGTGCCTGGAGTAATCTGAGAGCGGGAGGGCGGACCGGGGAGCTGTTTTTT. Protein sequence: CAWSNLRAGGRTGELFF.

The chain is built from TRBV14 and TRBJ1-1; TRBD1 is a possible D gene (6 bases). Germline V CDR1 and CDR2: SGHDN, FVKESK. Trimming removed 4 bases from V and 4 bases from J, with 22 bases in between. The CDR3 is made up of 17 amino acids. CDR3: CASSRERLGGATTEAFF. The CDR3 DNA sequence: TGTGCCAGCAGCCGAGAGAGGCTTGGGGGCGCGACCACTGAAGCTTTCTTT.

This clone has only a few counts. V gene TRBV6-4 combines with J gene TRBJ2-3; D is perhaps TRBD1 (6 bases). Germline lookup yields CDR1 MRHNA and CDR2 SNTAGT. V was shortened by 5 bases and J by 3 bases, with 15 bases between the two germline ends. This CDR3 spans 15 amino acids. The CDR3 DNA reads TGTGCCAGCAGTCCACAGGGTATGATGACAGATACGCAGTATTTT. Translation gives CASSPQGMMTDTQYF.

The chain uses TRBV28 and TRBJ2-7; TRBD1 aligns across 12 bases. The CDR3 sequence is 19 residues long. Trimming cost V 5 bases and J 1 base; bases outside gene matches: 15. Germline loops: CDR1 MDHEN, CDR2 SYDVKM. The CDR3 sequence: CASSPRDRGRQGPSYEQYF. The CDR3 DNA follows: TGTGCCAGCAGTCCCCGGGACAGGGGGCGCCAAGGCCCATCCTACGAGCAGTACTTC. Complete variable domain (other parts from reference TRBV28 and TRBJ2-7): DVKVTQSSRYLVKRTGEKVFLECVQDMDHENMFWYRQDPGLGLRLIYFSYDVKMKEKGDIPEGYSVSREKKERFSLILESASTNQTSMYLCASSPRDRGRQGPSYEQYFGPGTRLTVT.

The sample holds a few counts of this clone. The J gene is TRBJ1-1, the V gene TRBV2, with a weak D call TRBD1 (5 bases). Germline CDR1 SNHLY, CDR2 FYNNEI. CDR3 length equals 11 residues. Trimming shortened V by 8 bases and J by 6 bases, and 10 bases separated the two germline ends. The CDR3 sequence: CASRAGAEAFF. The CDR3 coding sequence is TGTGCCAGCCGCGCGGGGGCTGAAGCTTTCTTT. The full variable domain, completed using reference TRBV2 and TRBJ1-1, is EPEVTQTPSHQVTQMGQEVILRCVPISNHLYFYWYRQILGQKVEFLVSFYNNEISEKSEIFDDQFSVERPDGSNFTLKIRSTKLEDSAMYFCASRAGAEAFFGQGTRLTVV.

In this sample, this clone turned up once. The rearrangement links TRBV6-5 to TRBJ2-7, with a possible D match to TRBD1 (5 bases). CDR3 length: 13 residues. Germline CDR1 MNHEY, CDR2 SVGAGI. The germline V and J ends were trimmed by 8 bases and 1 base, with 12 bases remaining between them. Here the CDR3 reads CASRSPGSYEQYF. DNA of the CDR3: TGTGCCAGCCGAAGCCCAGGGTCCTACGAGCAGTACTTC.

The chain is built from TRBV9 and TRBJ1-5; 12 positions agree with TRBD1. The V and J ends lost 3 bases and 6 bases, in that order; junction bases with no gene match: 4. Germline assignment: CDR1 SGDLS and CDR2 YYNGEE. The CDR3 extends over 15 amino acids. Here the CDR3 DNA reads TGTGCCAGCAGCGGCGGGACAGGGGGCTTTCAGCCCCAGCATTTT. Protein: CASSGGTGGFQPQHF.

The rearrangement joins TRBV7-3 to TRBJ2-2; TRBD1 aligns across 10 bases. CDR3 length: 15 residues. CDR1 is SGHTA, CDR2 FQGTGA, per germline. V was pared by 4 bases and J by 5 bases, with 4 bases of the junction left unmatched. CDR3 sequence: CASSSTGGLTGELFF. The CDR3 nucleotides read TGTGCCAGCAGCTCGACAGGGGGCTTGACCGGGGAGCTGTTTTTT.

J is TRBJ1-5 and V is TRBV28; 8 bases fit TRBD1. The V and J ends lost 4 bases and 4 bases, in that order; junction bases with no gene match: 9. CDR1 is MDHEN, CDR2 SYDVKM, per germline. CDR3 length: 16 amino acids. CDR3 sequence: CASSSLTGGGNQPQHF. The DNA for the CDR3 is TGTGCCAGCAGTTCCCTCACAGGGGGAGGGAATCAGCCCCAGCATTTT.

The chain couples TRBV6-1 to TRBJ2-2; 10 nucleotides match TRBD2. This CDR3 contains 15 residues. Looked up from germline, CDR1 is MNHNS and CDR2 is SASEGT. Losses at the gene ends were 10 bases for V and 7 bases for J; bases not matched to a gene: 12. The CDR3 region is CATKAGGLSGGELFF. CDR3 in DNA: TGTGCCACCAAAGCGGGGGGGCTTTCTGGCGGGGAGCTGTTTTTT.

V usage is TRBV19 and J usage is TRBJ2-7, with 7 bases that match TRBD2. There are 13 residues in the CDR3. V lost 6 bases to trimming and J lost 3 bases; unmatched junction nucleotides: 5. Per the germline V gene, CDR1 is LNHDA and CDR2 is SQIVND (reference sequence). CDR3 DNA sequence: TGTGCCAGTAGCAACGGGGAGGGCTACGAGCAGTACTTC. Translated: CASSNGEGYEQYF.

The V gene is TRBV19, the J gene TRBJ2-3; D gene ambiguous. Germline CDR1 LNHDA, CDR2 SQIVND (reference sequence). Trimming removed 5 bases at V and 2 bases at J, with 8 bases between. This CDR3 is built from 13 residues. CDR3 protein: CASSDTFTDTQYF. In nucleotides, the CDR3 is TGTGCCAGTAGTGACACCTTCACAGATACGCAGTATTTT.

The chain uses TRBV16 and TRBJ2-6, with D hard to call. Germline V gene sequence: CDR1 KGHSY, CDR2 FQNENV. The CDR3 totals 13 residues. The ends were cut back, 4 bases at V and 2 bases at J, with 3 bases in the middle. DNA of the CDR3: TGTGCCAGCAGCCCCACTGGGGCCAACGTCCTGACTTTC. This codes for CASSPTGANVLTF.

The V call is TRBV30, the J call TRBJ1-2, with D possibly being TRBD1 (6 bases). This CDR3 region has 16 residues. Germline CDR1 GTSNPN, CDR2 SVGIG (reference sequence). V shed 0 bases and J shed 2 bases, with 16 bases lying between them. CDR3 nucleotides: TGTGCCTGGAGTGTAGGACAGCCCGTCGGAAACTATGGCTACACCTTC. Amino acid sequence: CAWSVGQPVGNYGYTF.

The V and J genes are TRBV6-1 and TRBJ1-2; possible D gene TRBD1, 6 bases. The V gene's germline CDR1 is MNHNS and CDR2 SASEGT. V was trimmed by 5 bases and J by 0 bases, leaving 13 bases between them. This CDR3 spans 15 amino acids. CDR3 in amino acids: CASSKPGAPNYGYTF. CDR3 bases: TGTGCCAGCAGTAAGCCAGGGGCTCCTAACTATGGCTACACCTTC.

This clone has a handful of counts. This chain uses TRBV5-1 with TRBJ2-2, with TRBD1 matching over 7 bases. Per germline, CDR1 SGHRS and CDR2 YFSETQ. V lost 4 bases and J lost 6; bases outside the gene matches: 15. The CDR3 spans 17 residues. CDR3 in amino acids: CASSPGQPRRGSGELFF. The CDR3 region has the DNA TGCGCCAGCAGCCCGGGACAGCCGAGAAGAGGTTCCGGGGAGCTGTTTTTT.

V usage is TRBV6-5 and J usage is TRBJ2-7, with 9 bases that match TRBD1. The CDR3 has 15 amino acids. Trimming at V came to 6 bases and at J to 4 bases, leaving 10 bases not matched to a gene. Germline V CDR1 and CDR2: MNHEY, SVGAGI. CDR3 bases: TGTGCCAGCAGCCCTAAGGGGACAGGGTTTTACGAGCAGTACTTC. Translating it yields CASSPKGTGFYEQYF.

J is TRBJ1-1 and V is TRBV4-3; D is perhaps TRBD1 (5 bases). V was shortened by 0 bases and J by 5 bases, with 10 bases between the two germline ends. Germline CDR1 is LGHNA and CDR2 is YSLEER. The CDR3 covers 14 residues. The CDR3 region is CASSQELGRTEAFF. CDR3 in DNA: TGCGCCAGCAGCCAAGAATTGGGGCGGACTGAAGCTTTCTTT.